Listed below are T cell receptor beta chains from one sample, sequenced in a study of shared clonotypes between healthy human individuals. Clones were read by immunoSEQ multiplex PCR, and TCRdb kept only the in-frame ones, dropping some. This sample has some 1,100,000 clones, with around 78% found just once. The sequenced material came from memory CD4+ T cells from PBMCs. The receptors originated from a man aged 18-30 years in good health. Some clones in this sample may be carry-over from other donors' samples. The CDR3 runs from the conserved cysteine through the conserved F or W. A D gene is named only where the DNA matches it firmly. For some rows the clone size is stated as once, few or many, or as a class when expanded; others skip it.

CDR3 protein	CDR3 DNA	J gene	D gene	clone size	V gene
CASSLGRAYEQYF	TGTGCCAGCAGCTTAGGACGGGCCTACGAGCAGTACTTC	TRBJ2-7	.	.	TRBV7-7
CASSRRVGAFF	TGTGCCAGCAGTCGCAGGGTAGGGGCTTTCTTT	TRBJ1-1	.	few	TRBV28
CASSESYGARGAYNEQFF	TGTGCCAGCAGTGAATCCTACGGGGCGAGAGGGGCTTACAATGAGCAGTTCTTC	TRBJ2-1	.	.	TRBV6-1
CASSDGPQDLTQYF	TGTGCCAGCAGCGACGGACCCCAGGACCTGACCCAGTACTTC	TRBJ2-5	.	.	TRBV5-4
CASSPGATSYEQYF	TGTGCCAGCTCACCCGGGGCAACCAGCTACGAGCAGTACTTC	TRBJ2-7	.	.	TRBV18
CASSSSGNYNEQFF	TGTGCCAGCAGCTCTAGCGGGAACTACAATGAGCAGTTCTTC	TRBJ2-1	TRBD2	.	TRBV7-9
CASSTRSGQGNNEQFF	TGTGCCAGCAGCACCAGGTCGGGACAGGGTAATAATGAGCAGTTCTTC	TRBJ2-1	TRBD1	few	TRBV7-2
CASSYSGAGGNEQFF	TGTGCCAGCAGTTACTCGGGGGCGGGCGGCAATGAGCAGTTCTTC	TRBJ2-1	.	.	TRBV6-5
CASSQVRRGTDTQYF	TGCGCCAGCAGCCAAGTTCGAAGGGGCACAGATACGCAGTATTTT	TRBJ2-3	.	.	TRBV4-3
CASSRGQGNEKLFF	TGCGCCAGCAGCAGGGGACAGGGTAATGAAAAACTGTTTTTT	TRBJ1-4	TRBD1	.	TRBV5-1
CASSPRGEGEQYF	TGTGCCAGCTCACCACGAGGGGAGGGAGAGCAGTACTTC	TRBJ2-7	TRBD2	.	TRBV18
CASSPGALSQETQYF	TGTGCCAGTAGCCCGGGGGCCCTGAGTCAAGAGACCCAGTACTTC	TRBJ2-5	.	.	TRBV19
CASSLFSSSGTYNEQFF	TGCGCCAGCAGCTTGTTCTCTTCCAGCGGCACGTACAATGAGCAGTTCTTC	TRBJ2-1	.	.	TRBV5-1
CASSLRDTSYEQYF	TGTGCCAGCAGTCTCCGGGACACCTCCTACGAGCAGTACTTC	TRBJ2-7	.	.	TRBV11-3
CASSPLGQNLPNEQFF	TGTGCCAGCTCACCCCTGGGACAGAATTTGCCCAATGAGCAGTTCTTC	TRBJ2-1	TRBD1	.	TRBV18
CASRQGATRGYTF	TGTGCCAGCCGTCAGGGGGCCACACGGGGCTACACCTTC	TRBJ1-2	TRBD1	.	TRBV2
CSATGLDGYTF	TGCAGTGCTACAGGGCTCGATGGCTACACCTTC	TRBJ1-2	.	.	TRBV20-1
CASSVPLSGSTTNEKLFF	TGTGCCAGTAGTGTCCCCCTTTCCGGCTCCACAACTAATGAAAAACTGTTTTTT	TRBJ1-4	.	.	TRBV19
CASSRQGPTGELFF	TGTGCCAGCAGCCGACAGGGTCCCACCGGGGAGCTGTTTTTT	TRBJ2-2	TRBD1	.	TRBV27
CASSVASEKLFF	TGTGCCAGCAGCGTGGCCAGTGAAAAACTGTTTTTT	TRBJ1-4	.	.	TRBV6-1
CASKQLREGNTEAFF	TGCGCCAGCAAGCAATTGAGGGAGGGGAACACTGAAGCTTTCTTT	TRBJ1-1	.	.	TRBV10-2
CATSSGWAAGYEQYF	TGTGCCACCAGCAGTGGTTGGGCAGCAGGGTACGAGCAGTACTTC	TRBJ2-7	.	.	TRBV15
CASSLIGDSYEQYF	TGCGCCAGCAGCTTGATCGGGGATTCCTACGAGCAGTACTTC	TRBJ2-7	.	.	TRBV5-1
CASSPQGPSYEQYF	TGTGCCAGCAGCCCCCAGGGACCCTCCTACGAGCAGTACTTC	TRBJ2-7	.	.	TRBV7-2
CASSSLLHNEQFF	TGTGCCAGCAGTTCGCTTCTCCACAATGAGCAGTTCTTC	TRBJ2-1	.	.	TRBV28
CSAHVRGNYEQYF	TGCAGCGCCCACGTGCGGGGGAATTACGAGCAGTACTTC	TRBJ2-7	TRBD2	many	TRBV29-1
CASSPISGRATTGELFF	TGTGCCAGCAGCCCCATCAGCGGGAGGGCCACCACCGGGGAGCTGTTTTTT	TRBJ2-2	TRBD2	.	TRBV5-4
CASSYRGEKLFF	TGTGCCAGCAGCTACCGGGGTGAAAAACTGTTTTTT	TRBJ1-4	.	.	TRBV5-4
CASRPFGGGFQETQYF	TGTGCCAGCAGGCCCTTCGGGGGGGGGTTCCAAGAGACCCAGTACTTC	TRBJ2-5	TRBD2	.	TRBV5-4
CASSLKAFSQPQHF	TGTGCCAGCAGTTTAAAGGCTTTTAGTCAGCCCCAGCATTTT	TRBJ1-5	.	once	TRBV28
CASSQTTGREQYF	TGTGCCAGCAGCCAGACGACAGGGCGGGAGCAGTACTTC	TRBJ2-5	.	once	TRBV4-2
CAISEKQGGGNTEAFF	TGTGCCATCAGTGAAAAACAGGGGGGCGGCAACACTGAAGCTTTCTTT	TRBJ1-1	TRBD1	few	TRBV10-3
CAISELGRVSYGYTF	TGTGCCATCAGTGAATTGGGCCGGGTCTCCTATGGCTACACCTTC	TRBJ1-2	.	.	TRBV10-3
CASSYLSGTSSGNTIYF	TGTGCCAGCAGCTATCTCTCCGGGACATCTTCCGGAAACACCATATATTTT	TRBJ1-3	.	.	TRBV7-9
CASSVSPRSDQPQHF	TGTGCCAGCAGCGTATCTCCCCGGAGCGATCAGCCCCAGCATTTT	TRBJ1-5	.	.	TRBV9
CASSLVLPTDSNQPQHF	TGTGCCAGCAGCTTAGTATTGCCGACAGATAGCAATCAGCCCCAGCATTTT	TRBJ1-5	.	.	TRBV7-8
CASRITHSNQPQHF	TGTGCCAGCAGGATAACACATAGCAATCAGCCCCAGCATTTT	TRBJ1-5	.	.	TRBV27